This TCR beta chain was documented in a study of CD8 T cells in ankylosing spondylitis. Study-level results: A TCR beta motif made of about eight highly homologous variants seemed typical of ankylosing spondylitis blood. Reported data indicate significant enrichment of disease-linked clones within matched ankylosing spondylitis synovial fluid.

This clonotype was counted a few times. The target antigen is unknown. Germline lookup yields CDR1 SEHNR and CDR2 FQNEAQ (reference sequence). This CDR3 comprises 13 residues. Deletions cut 6 bases from V and 3 bases from J, with 9 bases between. By quantitative 5'-RACE with molecular barcodes, the TCR beta libraries were made. TCRdb fed the 5' RACE reads into MiXCR, producing one record per CDR3 protein. This table has more than 110,000 distinct CDR3 sequences, 7% to 9% appearing once. The chain couples TRBV7-9 to TRBJ1-3; weak D call: TRBD1 (5 bases). The specimen was synovial fluid, either unsorted or a sorted T cell fraction (not recorded which). The sequence was collected from a male donor with ankylosing spondylitis. CDR3 protein: CASSSRGGNTIYF. The CDR3 bases are TGTGCCAGCAGTTCTAGGGGTGGAAACACCATATATTTT.